The rows below give T cell receptor beta chains drawn from one sample of a study of blood T cell repertoires in COVID-19. Some clones are missing from TCRdb's copy, which holds only in-frame ones; the method was immunoSEQ multiplex PCR. In the table there are tens of thousands of clones, 84% of which are singletons. Sequenced sample: peripheral blood. The receptors derive from a middle-aged man with acute or convalescent COVID-19. CDR3s include the opening cysteine and the closing phenylalanine or tryptophan. Each record gives: V gene, D gene, J gene, clone size, CDR3 protein, CDR3 DNA. The D gene is left open where the match is weak. The listing skips clone size in some rows; elsewhere it reads once, few, many or a size class.

V gene: TRBV4-2; D gene: TRBD1; J gene: TRBJ1-1; clone size: .; CDR3 protein: CASSPRQGLNTEAFF; CDR3 DNA: TGTGCCAGCAGCCCAAGACAGGGGTTGAACACTGAAGCTTTCTTT
V gene: TRBV9; D gene: .; J gene: TRBJ1-1; clone size: .; CDR3 protein: CASSVLGTPNTEAFF; CDR3 DNA: TGTGCCAGCAGCGTACTTGGGACACCGAACACTGAAGCTTTCTTT
V gene: TRBV7-3; D gene: .; J gene: TRBJ2-5; clone size: .; CDR3 protein: CASSLVGAENQETQYF; CDR3 DNA: TGTGCCAGCAGCTTAGTGGGGGCGGAGAACCAAGAGACCCAGTACTTC
V gene: TRBV11-2; D gene: .; J gene: TRBJ1-6; clone size: .; CDR3 protein: CASSLVVGGSSYNSPLHF; CDR3 DNA: TGTGCCAGCAGCTTAGTCGTGGGCGGGAGCTCCTATAATTCACCCCTCCACTTT
V gene: TRBV7-7; D gene: TRBD1; J gene: TRBJ1-1; clone size: .; CDR3 protein: CASSWSGTGEPEAFF; CDR3 DNA: TGTGCTAGCAGCTGGTCCGGGACAGGGGAGCCTGAAGCTTTCTTT
V gene: TRBV7-8; D gene: TRBD1; J gene: TRBJ1-1; clone size: once; CDR3 protein: CASSFGQGANTEAFF; CDR3 DNA: TGTGCCAGCAGCTTCGGACAGGGGGCGAACACTGAAGCTTTCTTT
V gene: TRBV9; D gene: TRBD1; J gene: TRBJ2-3; clone size: .; CDR3 protein: CASSARQGRSTDTQYF; CDR3 DNA: TGTGCCAGCAGCGCTCGACAGGGTCGTAGCACAGATACGCAGTATTTT
V gene: TRBV2; D gene: .; J gene: TRBJ1-1; clone size: .; CDR3 protein: CASRERQAMNTEAFF; CDR3 DNA: TGTGCCAGCAGAGAAAGACAGGCGATGAACACTGAAGCTTTCTTT
V gene: TRBV5-4; D gene: .; J gene: TRBJ2-3; clone size: .; CDR3 protein: CASSFDANPTDTQYF; CDR3 DNA: TGTGCCAGCAGCTTCGATGCGAATCCCACAGATACGCAGTATTTT
V gene: TRBV18; D gene: TRBD1; J gene: TRBJ2-7; clone size: once; CDR3 protein: CASSPETGGSGEQYF; CDR3 DNA: TGTGCCAGCTCACCAGAAACAGGGGGCTCTGGCGAGCAGTACTTC
V gene: TRBV11-2; D gene: TRBD1; J gene: TRBJ2-3; clone size: .; CDR3 protein: CASSFEGDSTDTQYF; CDR3 DNA: TGTGCCAGCAGTTTTGAGGGGGACAGTACAGATACGCAGTATTTT
V gene: TRBV3-1/TRBV3-2; D gene: .; J gene: TRBJ1-5; clone size: once; CDR3 protein: CASSYSGGSQPQHF; CDR3 DNA: TGTGCCAGCAGCTACTCTGGGGGGAGTCAGCCCCAGCATTTT